The clone carrying this TCR beta chain was recorded at least ten times. No antigen is known for it. The sample is drawn from a study of T cells in Graves' hyperthyroidism and ophthalmopathy. The study, taken as a whole, reports: Most expanded thyroid clonotypes above 0.001 recurred in blood.

It was RNA transcripts that yielded the amplified TCR beta CDR3 regions. The HTBI primer set served for first-round RT-PCR of the TCR CDR3. TCRdb passed the multiplex PCR reads through MiXCR, listing each CDR3 protein once. The sample holds about 530,000 distinct CDR3 sequences, under 20% seen once. PBMCs were derived from around 10 ml fresh peripheral blood. Specimen: blood. This TCR derives from a woman between 18 and 29 years old with Graves' ophthalmopathy.

CDR3 coding DNA: TGTGCCAGCAGTCTGACAGGGACAGGGAATGGCTACACCTTC. Encoded protein: CASSLTGTGNGYTF. The rearrangement links TRBV6-1 to TRBJ1-2, with TRBD1 identical over 9 bases. The V segment lost 5 bases and the J segment 6 bases; nucleotides outside the gene matches: 7. The CDR3 length is 14 residues. The V gene's germline CDR1 is MNHNS and CDR2 SASEGT.